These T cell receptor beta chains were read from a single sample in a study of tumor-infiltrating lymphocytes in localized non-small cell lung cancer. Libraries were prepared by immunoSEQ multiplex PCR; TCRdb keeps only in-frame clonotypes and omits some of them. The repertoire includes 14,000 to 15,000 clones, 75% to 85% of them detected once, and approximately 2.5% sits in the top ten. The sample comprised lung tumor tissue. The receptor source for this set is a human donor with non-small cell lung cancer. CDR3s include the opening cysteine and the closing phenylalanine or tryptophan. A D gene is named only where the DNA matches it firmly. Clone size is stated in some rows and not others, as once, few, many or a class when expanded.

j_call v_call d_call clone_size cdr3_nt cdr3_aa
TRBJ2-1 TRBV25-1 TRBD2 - TGTGCCAGCACCAGCACTAGCGGTTACAATGAGCAGTTCTTC CASTSTSGYNEQFF
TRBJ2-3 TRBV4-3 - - TGCGCCAGCAGCCACCTACAGATCCAAAGCACAGATACGCAGTATTTT CASSHLQIQSTDTQYF
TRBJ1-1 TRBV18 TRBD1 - TGTGCCAGCTCACCGACAGGGATGGCGATAAACACTGAAGCTTTCTTT CASSPTGMAINTEAFF
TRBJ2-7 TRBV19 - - TGTGCCAGTAGGAACGGACAGGACGGGGGGGAGCAGTACTTC CASRNGQDGGEQYF
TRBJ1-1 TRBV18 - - TGTGCCAGCTCACCGGTTGGGGAAGGGGTCACTGAAGCTTTCTTT CASSPVGEGVTEAFF
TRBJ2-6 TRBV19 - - TGTGCCAGTAGTATGACTGGGGCCAACGTCCTGACTTTC CASSMTGANVLTF
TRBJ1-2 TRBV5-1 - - TGCGCCAGCAGACCACGGGGGGACGGAGGCTACACCTTC CASRPRGDGGYTF
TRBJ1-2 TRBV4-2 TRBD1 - TGTGCCAGCAGCCAAGTAGGGACAGGGGCTAACTATGGCTACACCTTC CASSQVGTGANYGYTF
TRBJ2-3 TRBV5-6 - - TGTGCCAGCAGCCTCCGCGGTACGCAGTATTTT CASSLRGTQYF
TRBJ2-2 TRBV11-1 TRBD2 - TGTGCCAGCAGCAGTAGCGGGAGTAACACCGGGGAGCTGTTTTTT CASSSSGSNTGELFF
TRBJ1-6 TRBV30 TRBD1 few TGTGCCTGGGGACAGGGTTGGAATTCACCCCTCCACTTT CAWGQGWNSPLHF
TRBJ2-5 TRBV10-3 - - TGTGCCATCAGGGGGACGAAAGAGACCCAGTACTTC CAIRGTKETQYF
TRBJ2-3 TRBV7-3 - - TGTGCCAGCAGCCCTGGGGGCGGGAAGGGCACAGATACGCAGTATTTT CASSPGGGKGTDTQYF
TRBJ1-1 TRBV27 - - TGTGCCAGCACCTCACACCTCATGAACACTGAAGCTTTCTTT CASTSHLMNTEAFF
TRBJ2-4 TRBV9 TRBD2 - TGTGCCAGCAGCGTAGATTTTTCCGGGACTAGAGTAGAGTTC CASSVDFSGTRVEF
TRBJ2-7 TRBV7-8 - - TGTGCCAGCAGCTTATGGGTAGGGGGTGGGTACGAGCAGTACTTC CASSLWVGGGYEQYF
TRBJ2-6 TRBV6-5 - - TGTGCCAGCAGTTACTCGTCAACTGGGGCCAACGTCCTGACTTTC CASSYSSTGANVLTF
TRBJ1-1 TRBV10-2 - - TGCGCCAGCAAACAAATGAACACTGAAGCTTTCTTT CASKQMNTEAFF
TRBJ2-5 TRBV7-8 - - TGTGCCACCGGTCGAGGGAGTCGAGAGACCCAGTACTTC CATGRGSRETQYF
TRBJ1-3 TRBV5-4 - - TGTGCCAGCAGCTTGGATCCGGTCTCTGGAAACACCATATATTTT CASSLDPVSGNTIYF
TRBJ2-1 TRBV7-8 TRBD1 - TGTGCCAGCAGCTTAGAACAGGGGAAAGGCAATGAGCAGTTCTTC CASSLEQGKGNEQFF
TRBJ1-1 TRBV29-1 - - TGCAGCGTTGACCCCAGTATGAACACTGAAGCTTTCTTT CSVDPSMNTEAFF
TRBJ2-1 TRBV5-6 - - TGTGCCAGCAGCTTTATGGGCCCAGGGCCCAATGAGCAGTTCTTC CASSFMGPGPNEQFF
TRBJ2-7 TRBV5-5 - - TGTGCCAGCAGCTTGGGTCAGGCCGCCTACTACGAGCAGTACTTC CASSLGQAAYYEQYF
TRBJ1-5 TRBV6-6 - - TGTGCCAGCAGCCTACTTGGTAGCAATCAGCCCCAGCATTTT CASSLLGSNQPQHF
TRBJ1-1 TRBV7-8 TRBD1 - TGTGCCAGCAGCGAGGGGGCGAACACTGAAGCTTTCTTT CASSEGANTEAFF
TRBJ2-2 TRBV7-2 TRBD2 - TGTGCCAGCAGCTCTAGTCTGCGGGAGGGCCTCACCGGGGAGCTGTTTTTT CASSSSLREGLTGELFF
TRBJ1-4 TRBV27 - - TGTGCCAGCAGTCCCCAGAGTACTATCTCGGGTACTATGTTTTTT CASSPQSTISGTMFF
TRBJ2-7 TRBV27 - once TGTGCCAGCAGTTTGCCTTTGGCGTTGGCAATATACTCTTACGAGCAGTACTTC CASSLPLALAIYSYEQYF
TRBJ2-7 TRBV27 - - TGTGCCAGCAGGCAACAGGGACTTCTCTCCTACGAGCAGTACTTC CASRQQGLLSYEQYF
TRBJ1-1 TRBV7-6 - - TGTGCCAGCAGCGTCGTTGCCTCTGGCACTGAAGCTTTCTTT CASSVVASGTEAFF
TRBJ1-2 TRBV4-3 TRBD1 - TGCGCCAGCAGCCACCCCCGGGACAGGGAAAACTCCCGGAGGTCTTATGGCTACACCTTC CASSHPRDRENSRRSYGYTF
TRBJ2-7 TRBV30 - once TGTGCCTGGAGTGTACGCGGCAGGGGTAGGTACGAGCAGTACTTC CAWSVRGRGRYEQYF
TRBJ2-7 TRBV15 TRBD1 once TGTGCCACCAGCAGAGATCTCAGGGGGATGCCCTACGAGCAGTACTTC CATSRDLRGMPYEQYF
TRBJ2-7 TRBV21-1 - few TGTGCCAGCAGCGAGGAGGCAGGGTTTAGGTTC CASSEEAGFRF
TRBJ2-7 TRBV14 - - TGTGCCAGCAGCCCCCGGACCGCCACTTCACTCTACGAGCAGTACTTC CASSPRTATSLYEQYF
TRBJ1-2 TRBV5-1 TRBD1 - TGCGCCAGCAGCTTGAGTGTACAGGGGGCTGGCTACACCTTC CASSLSVQGAGYTF
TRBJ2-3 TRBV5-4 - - TGTGCCAGCAGCCAGGGTCACGTCACAGATACGCAGTATTTT CASSQGHVTDTQYF
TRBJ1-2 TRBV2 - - TGTGCCAGCAGCGGGAGGGCGGCCGTCCCTAGAGGCTACACCTTC CASSGRAAVPRGYTF
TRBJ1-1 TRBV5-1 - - TGCGCCAGCAGAAATTCAGGGAACACTGAAGCTTTCTTT CASRNSGNTEAFF
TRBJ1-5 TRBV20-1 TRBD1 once TGCAGTGCTAGAGACGGGACAGGGGAGCATTTT CSARDGTGEHF
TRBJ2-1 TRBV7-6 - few TGTGCCAGCAGCTTAGACGGGGGTGAGCAGTTCTTC CASSLDGGEQFF
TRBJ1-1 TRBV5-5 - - TGTGCCAGCAGCTTCTGGAACACTGAAGCTTTCTTT CASSFWNTEAFF
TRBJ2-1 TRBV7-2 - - TGTGCCAGCAGCTTGAGAGCCCAGCCCTACAATGAGCAGTTCTTC CASSLRAQPYNEQFF
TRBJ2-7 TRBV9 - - TGTGCCAGCAGCGGATGGGGCGATGAGCAGTACTTC CASSGWGDEQYF
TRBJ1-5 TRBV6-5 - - TGTGCCAGCAGTAGCTTCCCATACAATCAGCCCCAGCATTTT CASSSFPYNQPQHF
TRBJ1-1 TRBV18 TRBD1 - TGTGCCAGCTCACCACCGGGACAGGGAACTGAAGCTTTCTTT CASSPPGQGTEAFF
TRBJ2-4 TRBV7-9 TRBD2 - TGTGCCAGCAGCTTAGCGAGGGGCGGGAGCGGAAACATTCAGTACTTC CASSLARGGSGNIQYF
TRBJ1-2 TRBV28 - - TGTGCCAGCAGCCCGGCACAGGCAGGCGGCTACACCTTC CASSPAQAGGYTF
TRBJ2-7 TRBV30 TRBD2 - TGTGCCTGGAGTAGGGAGGCGGGAGGGCCATACGAGCAGTACTTC CAWSREAGGPYEQYF
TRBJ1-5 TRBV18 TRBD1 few TGTGCCAGCTCACCAGACAGGGGGGGTAATCAGCCCCAGCATTTT CASSPDRGGNQPQHF
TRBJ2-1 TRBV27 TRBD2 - TGTGCCAGCAGGTCTCTAGCGGGATACTACAATGAGCAGTTCTTC CASRSLAGYYNEQFF
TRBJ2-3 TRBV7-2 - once TGTGCCTCCCTCGAGGGCGGGACTGTTAGCACAGATACGCAGTATTTT CASLEGGTVSTDTQYF
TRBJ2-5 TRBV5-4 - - TGTGCCAGCAGCTTGGCCGGAGAGCGCCCCACCAAGGAGACCCAGTACTTC CASSLAGERPTKETQYF
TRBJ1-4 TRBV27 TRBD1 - TGTGCCAGCCGTAGGGACAGGGGACGTGAAAAACTGTTTTTT CASRRDRGREKLFF
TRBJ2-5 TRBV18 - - TGTGCCAGCTCATTAGAAATGACTATAAACTCACAAGAGACCCAGTACTTC CASSLEMTINSQETQYF
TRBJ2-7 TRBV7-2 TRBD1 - TGTGCCAGCAGCACACGACAGGGTAGCGACGAGCAGTACTTC CASSTRQGSDEQYF
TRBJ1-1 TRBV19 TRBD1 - TGTGCCAGTAGTGTCCGGCGGGACAGTTTCACTGAAGCTTTCTTT CASSVRRDSFTEAFF
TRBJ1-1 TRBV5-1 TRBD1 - TGCGCCAGCAGCCGACAGGGGCCGAACACTGAAGCTTTCTTT CASSRQGPNTEAFF
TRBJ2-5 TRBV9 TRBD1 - TGTGCCAGCAGCGTAGAAACCGGGACAGGGGGATTAAAGACCCAGTACTTC CASSVETGTGGLKTQYF